This entry features one TCR beta chain sequence. The sample belongs to a study of blood T cell repertoires in COVID-19. The CDR3 runs to 16 residues. The authors' processing: Reference gene primer amplification in the assay estimated nucleated cell counts. Assay used: immunoSEQ multiplex PCR; TCRdb lists only in-frame clones, some missing. Clone size and V and J calls were adopted from that table, with D and trimming inferred from the DNA. Of under 150,000 clones in the sample, around 87% were seen once. The V call is TRBV21-1, the J call TRBJ2-1; TRBD2, the D gene given by the table, was not confirmed from the DNA. TRBV21-1 is labeled a pseudogene. The sample was peripheral blood. The clonotype comes from a man aged 65-85 years with active COVID-19. The CDR3: CASPPSPLRSYNEQFF. The CDR3 DNA reads TGTGCCAGCCCTCCTAGCCCCCTACGATCCTACAATGAGCAGTTCTTC.